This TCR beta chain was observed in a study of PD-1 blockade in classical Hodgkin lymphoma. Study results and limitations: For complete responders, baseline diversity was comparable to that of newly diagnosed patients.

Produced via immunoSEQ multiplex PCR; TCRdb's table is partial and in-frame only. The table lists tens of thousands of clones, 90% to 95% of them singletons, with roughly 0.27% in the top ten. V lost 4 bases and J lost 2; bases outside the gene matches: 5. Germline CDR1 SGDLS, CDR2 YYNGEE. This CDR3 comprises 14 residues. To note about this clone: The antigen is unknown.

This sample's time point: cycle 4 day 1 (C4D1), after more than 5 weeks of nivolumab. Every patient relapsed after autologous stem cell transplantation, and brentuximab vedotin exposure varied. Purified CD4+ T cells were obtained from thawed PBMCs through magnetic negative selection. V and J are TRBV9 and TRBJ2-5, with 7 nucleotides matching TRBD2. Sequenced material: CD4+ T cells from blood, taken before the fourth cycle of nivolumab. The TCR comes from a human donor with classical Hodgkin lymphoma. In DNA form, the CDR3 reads TGTGCCAGCAGCCCCCGGACTAGTCAAGAGACCCAGTACTTC. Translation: CASSPRTSQETQYF.